This TCR beta chain was captured by sequencing in a study of T cell changes during pregnancy in multiple sclerosis. Produced via immunoSEQ multiplex PCR; TCRdb's table is partial and in-frame only. This sample has around 31,000 clones; almost 90% occur once, and the top ten carry roughly 0.72%. With V trimmed by 5 bases and J by 2 bases, 8 bases remained unmatched. The CDR3 covers 17 residues. Germline values: CDR1 SGHTA, CDR2 FQGTGA. The sequence derives from a female donor in good health, enrolled as a control in a pregnancy study. This specimen consisted of CD4+ T cells from peripheral blood mononuclear cells, obtained in the first trimester of pregnancy. J is TRBJ2-3 and V is TRBV7-3; TRBD2 aligns across 12 bases. The CDR3 region has the DNA TGTGCCAGCAGCCAACGACTAGCGGGGGACTCCACAGATACGCAGTATTTT. Translated: CASSQRLAGDSTDTQYF.